This T cell receptor (beta chain) was retrieved from a study of T cells in Graves' hyperthyroidism and ophthalmopathy. Germline V gene lookup returns CDR1 SGHAT and CDR2 FQNNGV. Between the trimmed V and J ends, which lost 4 bases and 4 bases, there was a span of 11 bases. The CDR3 is 13 amino acids. The TCR beta CDR3 regions underwent amplification using RNA transcripts as the source. The primer set for the first-round RT-PCR of the TCR CDR3 was HTBI. One entry per CDR3 protein, called by TCRdb with MiXCR from the multiplex PCR reads. The data show about 600,000 distinct CDR3 sequences, 15% to 20% seen once. There are many counts of this clonotype. The antigen is not known. Overall study findings and caveats: Ophthalmopathy got predicted by the model a median around 6.8 months before its onset.

This clonotype was sampled from a woman aged 40-49 years with Graves' ophthalmopathy. The chain carries TRBV11-2 and TRBJ2-7; the D is unclear. Sample: blood. CDR3 sequence (DNA): TGTGCCAGCAGCTCCGATGGGGTTTACGAGCAGTACTTC. This gives the protein CASSSDGVYEQYF. Together with reference TRBV11-2 and TRBJ2-7, the CDR3 gives the full variable domain: EAGVAQSPRYKIIEKRQSVAFWCNPISGHATLYWYQQILGQGPKLLIQFQNNGVVDDSQLPKDRFSAERLKGVDSTLKIQPAKLEDSAVYLCASSSDGVYEQYFGPGTRLTVT.